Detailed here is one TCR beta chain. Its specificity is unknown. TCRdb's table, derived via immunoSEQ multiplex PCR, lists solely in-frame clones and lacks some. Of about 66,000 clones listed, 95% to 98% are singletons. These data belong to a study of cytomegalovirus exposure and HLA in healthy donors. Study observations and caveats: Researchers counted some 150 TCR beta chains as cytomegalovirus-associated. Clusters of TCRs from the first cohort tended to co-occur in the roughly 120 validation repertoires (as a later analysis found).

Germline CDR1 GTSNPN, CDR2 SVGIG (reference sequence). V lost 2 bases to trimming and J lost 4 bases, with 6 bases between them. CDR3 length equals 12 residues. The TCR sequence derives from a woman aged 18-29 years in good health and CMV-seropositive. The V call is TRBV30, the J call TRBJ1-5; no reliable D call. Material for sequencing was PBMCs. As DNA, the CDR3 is TGTGCCTGGAGTACAAGTAATCAGCCCCAGCATTTT. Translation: CAWSTSNQPQHF. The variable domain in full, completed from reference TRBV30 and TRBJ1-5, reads SQTIHQWPATLVQPVGSPLSLECTVEGTSNPNLYWYRQAAGRGLQLLFYSVGIGQISSEVPQNLSASRPQDRQFILSSKKLLLSDSGFYLCAWSTSNQPQHFGDGTRLSIL.